Sequencing of this TCR beta chain was carried out in a study of OX40 agonist ivuxolimab in advanced cancers. V gave up 6 bases and J gave up 2 bases, with 9 bases separating them. CDR3 length: 13 amino acids. CDR1 MNHEY and CDR2 SVGAGI come from the germline V gene. Autoimmune disease history or systemic immunosuppression excluded patients. Whole-study results and caveats: The study observed clonal expansion of CD4+ and CD8+ blood T cells by week 6 at 0.1 to 3.0 mg/kg.

Measured with immunoSEQ multiplex PCR; TCRdb has only the in-frame clones, and not every one. The sample yields more than 80,000 clones, roughly 90% seen once. Comments on this clone: Its specificity is not known.

V is TRBV6-5 and J is TRBJ2-3; D remains unclear. The source is an adult with an advanced solid tumor such as melanoma, head and neck, liver or kidney cancer. The material sequenced was CD4+ or CD8+ T cells sorted from blood, taken in a trial of the OX40 agonist ivuxolimab. The CDR3 coding sequence is TGTGCCAGCAGACTCGACCCCACAGATACGCAGTATTTT. Residues: CASRLDPTDTQYF.